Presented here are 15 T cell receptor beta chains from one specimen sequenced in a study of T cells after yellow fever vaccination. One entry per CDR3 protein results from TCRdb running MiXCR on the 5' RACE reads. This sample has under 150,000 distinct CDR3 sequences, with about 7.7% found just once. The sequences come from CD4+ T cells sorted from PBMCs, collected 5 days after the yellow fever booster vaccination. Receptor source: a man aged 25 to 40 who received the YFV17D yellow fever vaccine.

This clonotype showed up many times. CDR3 DNA sequence: TGTGCCAGCAGGGCACGGGTCGGTCAGTGGGCTTTCTTT. This gives the protein CASRARVGQWAFF. This sequence joins TRBV12-3 or TRBV12-4 and TRBJ1-1; D is ambiguous. This CDR3 spans 13 amino acids. V dropped 6 bases and J dropped 11 bases, with 19 bases sitting between them.

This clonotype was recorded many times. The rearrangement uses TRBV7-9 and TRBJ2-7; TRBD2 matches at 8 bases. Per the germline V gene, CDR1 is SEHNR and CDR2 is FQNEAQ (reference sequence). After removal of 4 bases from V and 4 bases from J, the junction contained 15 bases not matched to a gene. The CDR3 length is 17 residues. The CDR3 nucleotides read TGTGCCAGCAGCTACCACTGGGGGAGCGGGAGAACATACGAGCAGTACTTC. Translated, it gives CASSYHWGSGRTYEQYF.

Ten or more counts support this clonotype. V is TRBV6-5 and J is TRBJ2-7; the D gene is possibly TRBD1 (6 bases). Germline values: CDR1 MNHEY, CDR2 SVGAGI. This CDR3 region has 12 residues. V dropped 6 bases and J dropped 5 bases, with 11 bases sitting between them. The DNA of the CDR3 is TGTGCCAGCAGCCAACAGGGTGACGAGCAGTACTTC. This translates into CASSQQGDEQYF.

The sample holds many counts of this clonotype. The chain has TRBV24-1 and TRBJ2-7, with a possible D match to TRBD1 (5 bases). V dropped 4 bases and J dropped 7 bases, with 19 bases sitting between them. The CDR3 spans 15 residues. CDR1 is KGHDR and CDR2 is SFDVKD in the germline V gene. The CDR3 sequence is CATSDSIQGSGEQYF. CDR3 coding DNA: TGTGCCACCAGTGACTCAATTCAGGGAAGTGGAGAGCAGTACTTC.

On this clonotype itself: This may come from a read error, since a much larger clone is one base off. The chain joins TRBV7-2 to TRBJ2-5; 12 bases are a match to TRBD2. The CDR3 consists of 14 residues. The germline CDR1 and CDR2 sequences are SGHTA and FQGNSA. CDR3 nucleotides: TGTGCCGGCAGCGCGGGACTAGCGGGAGAGACCCAGTACTTC. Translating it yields CAGSAGLAGETQYF.

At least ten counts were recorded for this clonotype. The CDR3 DNA reads TGCAGTGCTAAACGGTCGTCCCGTGTGAACACTGAAGCTTTCTTT. It specifies CSAKRSSRVNTEAFF. The rearrangement uses TRBV20-1 and TRBJ1-1; D gene uncertain. CDR1 is DFQATT, CDR2 SNEGSKA, per germline (reference sequence). This CDR3 has 15 residues. Trimming took off 4 bases at V and 0 bases at J, with 15 bases between the two ends.

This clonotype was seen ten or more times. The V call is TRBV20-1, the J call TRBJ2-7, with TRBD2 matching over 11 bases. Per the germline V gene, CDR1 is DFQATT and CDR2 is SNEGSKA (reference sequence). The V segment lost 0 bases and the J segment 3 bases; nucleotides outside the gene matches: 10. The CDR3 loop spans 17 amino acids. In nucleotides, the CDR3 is TGCAGTGCTAGAGAACTAGCGGGAGTTCTCAACTTCTACGAGCAGTACTTC. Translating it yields CSARELAGVLNFYEQYF.

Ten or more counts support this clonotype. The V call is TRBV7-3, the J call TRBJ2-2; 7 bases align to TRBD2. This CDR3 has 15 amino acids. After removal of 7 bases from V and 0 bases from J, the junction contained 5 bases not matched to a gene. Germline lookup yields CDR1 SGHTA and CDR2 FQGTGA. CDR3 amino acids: CASTRSGPNTGELFF. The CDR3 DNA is TGTGCCAGCACCCGTAGCGGGCCGAACACCGGGGAGCTGTTTTTT.

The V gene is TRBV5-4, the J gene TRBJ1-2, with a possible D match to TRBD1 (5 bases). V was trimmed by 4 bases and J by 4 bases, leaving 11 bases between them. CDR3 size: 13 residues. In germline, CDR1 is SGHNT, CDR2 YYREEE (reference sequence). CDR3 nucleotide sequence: TGTGCCAGCAGCCTCGACAGTCTCTATGGCTACACCTTC. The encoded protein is CASSLDSLYGYTF.

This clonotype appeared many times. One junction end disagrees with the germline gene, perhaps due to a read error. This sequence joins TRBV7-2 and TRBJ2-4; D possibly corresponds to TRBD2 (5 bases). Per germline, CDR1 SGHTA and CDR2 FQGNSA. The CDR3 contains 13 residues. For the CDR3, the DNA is TGTGCCAGCAACACAAATAGAGCGGACCCAAGGGACTTC. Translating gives CASNTNRADPRDF.

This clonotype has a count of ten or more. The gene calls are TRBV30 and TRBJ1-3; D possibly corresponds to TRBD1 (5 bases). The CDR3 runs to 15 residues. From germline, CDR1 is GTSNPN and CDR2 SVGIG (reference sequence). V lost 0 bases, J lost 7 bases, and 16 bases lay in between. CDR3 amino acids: CAWSVKGRAGNTIYF. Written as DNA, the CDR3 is TGTGCCTGGAGTGTAAAGGGCAGGGCGGGGAACACCATATATTTT.

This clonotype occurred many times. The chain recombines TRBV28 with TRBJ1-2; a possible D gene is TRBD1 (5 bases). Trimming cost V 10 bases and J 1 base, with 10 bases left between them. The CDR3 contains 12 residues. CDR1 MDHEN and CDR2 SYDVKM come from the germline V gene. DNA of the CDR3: TGTGCCATCGCGGGGGGTAACTATGGCTACACCTTC. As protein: CAIAGGNYGYTF.

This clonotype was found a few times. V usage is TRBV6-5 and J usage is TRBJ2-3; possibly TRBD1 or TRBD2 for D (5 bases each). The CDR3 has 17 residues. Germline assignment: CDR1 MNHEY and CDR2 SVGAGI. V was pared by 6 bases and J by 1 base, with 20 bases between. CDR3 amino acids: CASRNPLGEWGTDTQYF. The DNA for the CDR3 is TGTGCCAGCAGAAATCCGTTGGGGGAGTGGGGCACAGATACGCAGTATTTT.

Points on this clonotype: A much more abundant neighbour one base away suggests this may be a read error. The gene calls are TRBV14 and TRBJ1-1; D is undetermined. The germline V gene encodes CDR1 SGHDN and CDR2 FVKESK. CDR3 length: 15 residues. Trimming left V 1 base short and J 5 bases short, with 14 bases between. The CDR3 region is CASSQGPQTTTEAFF. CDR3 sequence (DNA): TGTGCCAGCAGCCAAGGGCCCCAGACTACGACTGAAGCTTTCTTT.

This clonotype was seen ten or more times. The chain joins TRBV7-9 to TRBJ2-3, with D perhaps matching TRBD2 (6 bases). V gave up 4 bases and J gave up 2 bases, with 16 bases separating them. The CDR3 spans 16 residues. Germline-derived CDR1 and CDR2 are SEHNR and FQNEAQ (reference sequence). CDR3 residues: CASSYAGTIHTDTQYF. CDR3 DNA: TGTGCCAGCAGCTATGCGGGAACGATCCACACAGATACGCAGTATTTT.